A selection of T cell receptor beta chains follows, all from one sample in a study of metastatic and nonmetastatic thyroid tumors. TCRdb reprocessed the PCR reads via MiXCR. The data show tens of thousands of clones, 25% seen once. The sample taken for sequencing was blood. The receptors derive from a female donor with papillary thyroid cancer or a benign thyroid nodule (not recorded which). Some clones in this sample may be carry-over from other donors' samples. Both conserved end residues are part of each CDR3. D genes are given only for firm matches. The size entry is marked missing in some rows and otherwise reads once, few, many or a size class.

D gene	V gene	clone size	J gene	CDR3 protein	CDR3 DNA
-	TRBV30	few	TRBJ1-4	CAWSLPGRINDKLFF	TGTGCCTGGAGTCTACCGGGACGGATTAATGACAAACTGTTTTTT
TRBD2	TRBV11-2	-	TRBJ2-7	CASSHLAGVNEQYF	TGTGCCAGCAGCCACCTAGCGGGAGTAAACGAGCAGTACTTC
-	TRBV5-5	many	TRBJ2-1	CASTTGNEQFF	TGTGCCAGCACCACAGGGAATGAGCAGTTCTTC
TRBD1	TRBV4-3	many	TRBJ1-1	CASSQGVRDRDTEAFF	TGCGCCAGCAGCCAGGGCGTCCGGGACAGGGACACTGAAGCTTTCTTT
TRBD2	TRBV28	medium-sized	TRBJ2-1	CASSPTPGTSGVIYNEQFF	TGTGCCAGCAGTCCAACACCCGGGACTAGCGGTGTCATCTACAATGAGCAGTTCTTC
TRBD1	TRBV20-1	-	TRBJ1-2	CSARVDRSIEGYTF	TGCAGTGCTAGAGTGGACAGGTCAATCGAGGGCTACACCTTC
TRBD2	TRBV4-3	many	TRBJ2-1	CASSQDSGSVREQFF	TGCGCCAGCAGCCAAGATAGCGGGAGCGTCCGTGAGCAGTTCTTC
-	TRBV14	many	TRBJ1-1	CASSQLGAGTGTEAFF	TGTGCCAGCAGCCAATTAGGGGCAGGGACGGGGACTGAAGCTTTCTTT
TRBD1	TRBV6-5	-	TRBJ2-5	CASSYSRGLETQYF	TGTGCCAGCAGTTATAGTAGGGGGCTGGAGACCCAGTACTTC
-	TRBV5-6	many	TRBJ2-3	CASSWVTEIDTQYF	TGTGCCAGCAGCTGGGTGACAGAGATAGATACGCAGTATTTT
-	TRBV4-1	many	TRBJ1-1	CASSQGILNTEAFF	TGCGCCAGCAGCCAAGGAATCTTGAACACTGAAGCTTTCTTT
-	TRBV27	few	TRBJ2-1	CASSLYSVSWSYNEQFF	TGTGCCAGCAGTTTATATTCCGTGAGTTGGAGCTACAATGAGCAGTTCTTC
-	TRBV6-5	few	TRBJ1-5	CASSYQNQPQHF	TGTGCCAGCAGTTACCAGAATCAGCCCCAGCATTTT
-	TRBV15	many	TRBJ2-3	CATSRGTDTQYF	TGTGCCACCAGCAGGGGAACCGATACGCAGTATTTT
TRBD1	TRBV20-1	-	TRBJ1-1	CSASADRDTEAFF	TGCAGTGCTTCCGCGGACAGGGACACTGAAGCTTTCTTT
-	TRBV7-2	few	TRBJ2-7	CASSSFPRASYEQYF	TGTGCCAGCAGCTCCTTTCCCCGGGCGTCCTACGAGCAGTACTTC
-	TRBV27	few	TRBJ2-7	CASRKGGKRPYEQYF	TGTGCCAGCAGGAAAGGGGGGAAACGCCCCTACGAGCAGTACTTC
-	TRBV11-3	-	TRBJ2-2	CASSASGLSTGELFF	TGTGCCAGCAGCGCATCGGGACTTAGCACCGGGGAGCTGTTTTTT
-	TRBV6-6	few	TRBJ2-3	CASSPSPIVYRADTQYF	TGTGCCAGCAGCCCCAGCCCTATAGTCTACCGGGCAGATACGCAGTATTTT
TRBD2	TRBV6-2/TRBV6-3	-	TRBJ2-2	CATQREAVTGELFF	TGTGCCACCCAGCGGGAGGCGGTCACCGGGGAGCTGTTTTTC
-	TRBV27	-	TRBJ2-7	CASSFFKSGSRGYEQYF	TGTGCCAGCAGTTTTTTTAAGTCCGGGTCCAGGGGTTACGAGCAGTACTTC
-	TRBV28	few	TRBJ2-7	CASSIGYEQYF	TGTGCCAGCAGTATAGGCTACGAGCAGTACTTC
-	TRBV24-1	-	TRBJ2-1	CATSDPPRDEQFF	TGTGCCACCAGTGATCCCCCTCGCGATGAGCAGTTCTTC
-	TRBV19	few	TRBJ2-7	CASSEGTVQGYEQYF	TGTGCCAGTAGTGAAGGGACGGTGCAGGGCTACGAGCAGTACTTC
-	TRBV7-2	many	TRBJ1-3	CASSLVTSGNTIYF	TGTGCCAGCAGCTTAGTCACCTCTGGAAACACCATATATTTT
-	TRBV15	many	TRBJ2-3	CATSRSRLSASTDTQYF	TGTGCCACCAGCAGATCCCGACTCAGCGCGAGCACAGATACGCAGTATTTT
-	TRBV27	-	TRBJ2-7	CASSPSPGYEQYF	TGTGCCAGCAGTCCGTCGCCTGGGTACGAGCAGTACTTC
-	TRBV27	few	TRBJ2-5	CASSQAGETQYF	TGTGCCAGCAGTCAAGCGGGAGAGACCCAGTACTTC
-	TRBV20-1	many	TRBJ2-3	CSAREVTDTQYF	TGCAGTGCTAGAGAGGTCACAGATACGCAGTATTTT
-	TRBV20-1	many	TRBJ2-5	CSARDSSGRETQYF	TGCAGTGCTAGAGATTCTTCGGGTAGGGAGACCCAGTACTTC
TRBD1	TRBV7-8	many	TRBJ2-7	CASSLRPGGEGGFSYEQYF	TGTGCCAGCAGCCTTCGACCAGGGGGAGAAGGGGGTTTCTCCTACGAGCAGTACTTC
-	TRBV5-1	many	TRBJ1-4	CASSLDREKLFF	TGCGCCAGCAGCTTGGATCGGGAAAAACTGTTTTTT
-	TRBV20-1	many	TRBJ1-1	CSARGGRGTEAFF	TGCAGTGCTAGAGGCGGCAGGGGCACTGAAGCTTTCTTT
TRBD2	TRBV20-1	-	TRBJ2-3	CSATGGVDTQYF	TGCAGTGCCACGGGGGGGGTGGATACGCAGTATTTT
-	TRBV2	many	TRBJ2-7	CASSNYYEQHF	TGTGCCAGTAGCAACTACTACGAGCAGCACTTC
-	TRBV5-1	-	TRBJ1-2	CASSSRGDDYGYTF	TGCGCCAGCAGCTCCAGGGGCGACGACTATGGCTACACCTTC
-	TRBV7-8	-	TRBJ2-3	CASSQWSLASTDTQYF	TGTGCCAGCAGCCAGTGGTCCTTAGCAAGCACAGATACGCAGTATTTT
-	TRBV20-1	few	TRBJ1-2	CSATDMNYGYTF	TGCAGTGCTACCGATATGAACTATGGCTACACCTTC
TRBD1	TRBV10-3	many	TRBJ1-4	CAPYSRTGEKLFF	TGTGCTCCCTACTCCCGGACAGGGGAAAAACTGTTTTTT
-	TRBV12-3/TRBV12-4	few	TRBJ1-1	CASSLVTDVNTEAFF	TGTGCCAGCAGTTTAGTAACGGACGTGAACACTGAAGCTTTCTTT